This T cell receptor beta chain was captured by sequencing in a study of CD8 T cells in ankylosing spondylitis. Libraries for TCR beta were made by quantitative 5'-RACE with molecular barcodes. TCRdb called the 5' RACE reads again in MiXCR, with one record for every CDR3 protein. The table has fewer than 750,000 distinct CDR3 sequences, around 20% seen once. This clonotype turned up a few times. Its antigen remains unidentified. Overall study findings and caveats: Blood of patients with ankylosing spondylitis appeared to be characterized by a TCR beta motif of about 8 highly homologous variants. It was reported that disease-linked clones were significantly enriched in matched ankylosing spondylitis synovial fluid. CD8+ disease-linked clones were present at relatively low frequencies in blood.

The source is a male donor with ankylosing spondylitis. Sequenced input: blood, either unsorted or a sorted T cell fraction (not recorded which).

In DNA, the CDR3 is TGCGCCAGCAGCCAGGGGGTCGGGGTTGCGAACACTGAAGCTTTCTTT. Protein sequence: CASSQGVGVANTEAFF. V is TRBV4-3 and J is TRBJ1-1; D possibly corresponds to TRBD1 (5 bases). Trimming stripped 3 bases from V and 1 base from J, with 15 bases between. The germline V gene encodes CDR1 LGHNA and CDR2 YSLEER. The CDR3 loop spans 16 amino acids.